This is a list of T cell receptor beta chains from one sample in a study of blood T cell repertoires in COVID-19. Here immunoSEQ multiplex PCR was the method, and the copy in TCRdb shows in-frame clones only, minus some. The table lists around 120,000 clones, over 75% of them singletons, with 11% in the top ten. Sequencing input: peripheral blood. The receptors come from an elderly man with acute or convalescent COVID-19. CDR3s include the opening cysteine and the closing phenylalanine or tryptophan. Each record gives: V gene, D gene, J gene, clone size, CDR3 protein, CDR3 DNA. D genes are given only for firm matches. Clone size is not always given. Where it is, it says once, few, many or a class for expanded clones.

TRBV19	.	TRBJ2-2	.	CASSIRGNTGELFF	TGTGCCAGTAGTATCCGGGGGAACACCGGGGAGCTGTTTTTT
TRBV5-4	.	TRBJ2-1	.	CASSLDGGGRYNEQFF	TGTGCCAGCAGCTTGGACGGGGGAGGAAGGTACAATGAGCAGTTCTTC
TRBV28	.	TRBJ2-6	.	CASSSPDRLDPGANVLTF	TGTGCCAGCAGCTCCCCCGACAGGTTGGATCCTGGGGCCAACGTCCTGACTTTC
TRBV24-1	TRBD1	TRBJ1-5	.	CATSDSGTGGVNQPQHF	TGTGCCACCAGTGATTCGGGGACAGGGGGAGTCAATCAGCCCCAGCATTTT
TRBV14	TRBD1	TRBJ1-1	.	CASSLRTGAHPLF	TGTGCCAGCAGCCTAAGGACAGGGGCCCACCCGCTTTTT
TRBV3-1/TRBV3-2	TRBD1	TRBJ1-1	.	CASSQPGGNTEAFF	TGTGCCAGCAGCCAACCAGGGGGGAACACTGAAGCTTTCTTT
TRBV19	.	TRBJ1-1	.	CASSRSRDTNTEAFF	TGTGCCAGTAGCCGCTCACGGGACACGAACACTGAAGCTTTCTTT
TRBV7-2	.	TRBJ2-3	.	CASSSTRGDTQYF	TGTGCCAGCAGCTCCACCCGAGGGGATACGCAGTATTTT
TRBV7-2	.	TRBJ1-2	.	CASSHRGESGYGYTF	TGTGCCAGCAGCCATAGGGGCGAGTCGGGCTATGGCTACACCTTC
TRBV5-1	TRBD2	TRBJ2-1	once	CASSFIAGAHNEQFF	TGCGCCAGCAGCTTCATAGCGGGGGCCCACAATGAGCAGTTCTTC
TRBV11-1	.	TRBJ2-1	.	CASSNTGNNEQFF	TGTGCCAGCAGCAACACAGGTAACAATGAGCAGTTCTTC
TRBV18	TRBD1	TRBJ1-1	.	CASSPPSRGRTEAFF	TGTGCCAGCTCACCGCCCTCCAGGGGGAGAACTGAAGCTTTCTTT
TRBV10-3	TRBD1	TRBJ2-5	once	CAISEFRTGEAETQYF	TGTGCCATCAGTGAGTTCCGGACAGGGGAGGCGGAGACCCAGTACTTC
TRBV6-1	.	TRBJ2-6	.	CASSESEGRRGANVLTF	TGTGCCAGCAGTGAATCGGAGGGTCGCCGTGGGGCCAACGTCCTGACTTTC
TRBV3-1/TRBV3-2	TRBD2	TRBJ2-2	.	CASSQAGGGELFF	TGTGCCAGCAGCCAAGCGGGAGGCGGGGAGCTGTTTTTT
TRBV20-1	TRBD2	TRBJ2-5	.	CSASRLAGQETQYF	TGCAGTGCTAGTCGGCTAGCGGGGCAAGAGACCCAGTACTTC
TRBV14	TRBD2	TRBJ2-1	.	CASSQEKGGSRNEQFF	TGTGCCAGCAGCCAAGAAAAGGGCGGGAGCAGGAATGAGCAGTTCTTC
TRBV2	.	TRBJ1-1	once	CASSDRNRATEAFF	TGTGCCAGCAGTGATCGGAACAGGGCCACTGAAGCTTTCTTT
TRBV11-2	.	TRBJ1-1	.	CASSFGQGRNTEAFF	TGTGCCAGCAGCTTTGGTCAGGGTCGAAACACTGAAGCTTTCTTT
TRBV5-6	TRBD2	TRBJ2-3	.	CASNPRLRLAGTDTQYF	TGTGCCAGCAATCCCCGACTCCGGCTAGCGGGCACAGATACGCAGTATTTT
TRBV9	TRBD1	TRBJ1-2	.	CASSNRQGASYGYTF	TGTGCCAGCAGCAACCGACAGGGGGCAAGCTATGGCTACACCTTC
TRBV9	.	TRBJ2-7	.	CASSPSGFEQYF	TGTGCCAGCAGCCCCTCGGGGTTCGAGCAGTACTTC
TRBV27	TRBD2	TRBJ2-1	.	CASSLRGVGGRYYNEQFF	TGTGCCAGCAGTTTAAGGGGCGTGGGCGGGAGGTATTACAATGAGCAGTTCTTC
TRBV3-1/TRBV3-2	.	TRBJ1-5	.	CASSPQGNQPQHF	TGTGCCAGCAGCCCTCAGGGCAATCAGCCCCAGCATTTT
TRBV3-1/TRBV3-2	TRBD2	TRBJ2-7	few	CASSAQPSGGPYEQYF	TGTGCCAGCAGCGCCCAACCTAGCGGGGGGCCGTACGAGCAGTACTTC
TRBV4-1	.	TRBJ1-5	.	CASSQGAPGRQPQHF	TGCGCCAGCAGCCAAGGGGCCCCCGGTCGGCAGCCCCAGCATTTT